The present T cell receptor beta chain was sequenced within a study of cytomegalovirus exposure and HLA in healthy donors. The PCR made use of 60 Vbeta and 13 Jbeta primers. Sequencing used immunoSEQ multiplex PCR; TCRdb keeps in-frame clones, though not all of them. The sample includes 85,000 to 120,000 clones, roughly 80% of them seen just once. The sample taken for sequencing was PBMCs. This receptor was taken from a man aged 50 to 59 in good health and CMV-seronegative.

CDR3 protein: CASSFWGGEGETQYF. CDR3 coding DNA: TGTGCCAGCAGCTTCTGGGGGGGGGAGGGAGAGACCCAGTACTTC. This sequence joins TRBV6-6 and TRBJ2-5; 7 positions agree with TRBD2. After removal of 6 bases from V and 4 bases from J, the junction contained 11 bases not matched to a gene. This CDR3 region has 15 residues. Germline assignment: CDR1 MNHNY and CDR2 SVGAGI (reference sequence).